The clone carrying this TCR beta chain has a single count. Germline values: CDR1 MNHEY, CDR2 SVGEGT. This CDR3 contains 15 residues. Trimming took 6 bases from V and 4 from J, leaving 16 bases between them. The data derive from a study of CD8 T cells in Susac syndrome. A quantity of about 0.45 to 1 ug RNA underwent reverse transcription using random hexamers. One entry per CDR3 protein, called by TCRdb with MiXCR from the immunoSEQ multiplex PCR reads. The sample has some 99,000 distinct CDR3 sequences; roughly 94% are singletons. This chain joins TRBV6-2 or TRBV6-3 and TRBJ1-5, with D possibly TRBD1 on 6 matching bases. This clonotype was sampled from a human donor with Susac syndrome. The sequencing sample was made of CD4+ T cells from PBMCs. CDR3 loop: CASSSTNRVNQPQHF. DNA of the CDR3: TGTGCCAGCAGCTCGACCAACAGGGTTAATCAGCCCCAGCATTTT.